The 7 T cell receptor beta chains below come from one sample, sequenced in a study of shared clonotypes between healthy human individuals. The data were produced by immunoSEQ multiplex PCR, yet TCRdb's version contains in-frame clones alone and is incomplete. The sample lists some 2,000,000 clones, 90% to 95% seen once, with 0.13% in the top ten. Specimen: naive CD4+ T cells sorted from blood. Subset reported: CD45RA+ positively selected. The receptors come from a man aged 18 to 30 in good health.

The CDR3 spells CASIRPGALHEQYF. CDR3 DNA sequence: TGTGCCAGCATTCGGCCCGGGGCCCTCCACGAGCAGTACTTC. The chain recombines TRBV28 with TRBJ2-7, with D perhaps TRBD1 or TRBD2 (5 bases each). V was trimmed by 7 bases and J by 5 bases, leaving 18 bases between them. The V gene's germline CDR1 is MDHEN and CDR2 SYDVKM. The CDR3 runs to 14 residues.

This chain links TRBV14 with TRBJ2-2; D possibly corresponds to TRBD1 (6 bases). The CDR3 length is 15 residues. CDR1 and CDR2 from the germline V gene are SGHDN and FVKESK. Trimming removed 1 base from V and 4 bases from J, with 10 bases in between. The CDR3 nucleotides are TGTGCCAGCAGCCAAGCGGGCAGGGGCACCGGGGAGCTGTTTTTT. As protein: CASSQAGRGTGELFF.

CDR3 sequence: CASSENRGTTGGTNTGELFF. The CDR3, as DNA: TGTGCCAGCAGTGAGAACAGGGGGACTACCGGGGGAACGAACACCGGGGAGCTGTTTTTT. V and J are TRBV2 and TRBJ2-2; D possibly corresponds to TRBD1 (8 bases). Germline V CDR1 and CDR2: SNHLY, FYNNEI. The CDR3 loop spans 20 amino acids. V was shortened by 3 bases and J by 0 bases, with 23 bases between the two germline ends.

The V gene is TRBV30, the J gene TRBJ1-1, with D possibly matching TRBD1 (5 bases). Germline assignment: CDR1 GTSNPN and CDR2 SVGIG (reference sequence). V lost 3 bases and J lost 8, with 13 bases in between. The CDR3 has 12 amino acids. The CDR3 DNA sequence: TGTGCCTGGAGAGGGTTAAACAGGGAAGCTTTCTTT. Amino acid sequence: CAWRGLNREAFF.

V and J are TRBV6-1 and TRBJ2-1, with D possibly matching TRBD1 (6 bases). There are 17 residues in the CDR3. Trimming cost V 0 bases and J 1 base, with 13 bases left between them. Germline V gene sequence: CDR1 MNHNS, CDR2 SASEGT. CDR3 loop: CASSEAPSGVSYNEQFF. The DNA for the CDR3 is TGTGCCAGCAGTGAAGCTCCGTCAGGGGTTTCCTACAATGAGCAGTTCTTC.

The V gene is TRBV30, the J gene TRBJ1-3, with D unresolved. Germline values: CDR1 GTSNPN, CDR2 SVGIG (reference sequence). V lost 1 base and J 4 bases, leaving 14 bases between the germline ends. There are 15 residues in the CDR3. This chain's CDR3 is CAWSGGVVWGNTIYF. CDR3 coding DNA: TGTGCCTGGAGTGGTGGAGTAGTGTGGGGAAACACCATATATTTT.

V is TRBV7-9 and J is TRBJ1-1; D remains ambiguous. V was clipped by 2 bases and J by 5 bases, with 15 bases between them. Germline CDR1 reads SEHNR; CDR2 reads FQNEAQ (reference sequence). The CDR3 spans 15 residues. The CDR3 DNA reads as TGTGCCAGCAGCTTACTGGCCGGCTCGAGGACTGAAGCTTTCTTT. This encodes CASSLLAGSRTEAFF. Based on the CDR3 plus reference TRBV7-9 and TRBJ1-1, the full variable domain is DTGVSQNPRHKITKRGQNVTFRCDPISEHNRLYWYRQTLGQGPEFLTYFQNEAQLEKSRLLSDRFSAERPKGSFSTLEIQRTEQGDSAMYLCASSLLAGSRTEAFFGQGTRLTVV.